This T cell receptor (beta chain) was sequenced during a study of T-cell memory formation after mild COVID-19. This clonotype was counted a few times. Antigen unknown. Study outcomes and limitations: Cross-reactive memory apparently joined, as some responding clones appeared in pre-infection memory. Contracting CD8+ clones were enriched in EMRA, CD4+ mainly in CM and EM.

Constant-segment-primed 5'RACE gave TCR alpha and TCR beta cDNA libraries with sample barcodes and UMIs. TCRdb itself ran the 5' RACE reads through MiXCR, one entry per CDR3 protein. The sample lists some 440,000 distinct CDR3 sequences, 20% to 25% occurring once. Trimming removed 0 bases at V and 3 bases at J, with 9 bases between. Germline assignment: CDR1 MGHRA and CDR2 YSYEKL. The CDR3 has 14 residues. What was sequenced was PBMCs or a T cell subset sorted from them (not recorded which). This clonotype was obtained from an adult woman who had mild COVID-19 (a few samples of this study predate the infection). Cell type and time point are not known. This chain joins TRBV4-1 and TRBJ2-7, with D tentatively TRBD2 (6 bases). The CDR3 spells CASSQEGGYYEQYF. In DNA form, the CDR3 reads TGCGCCAGCAGCCAAGAGGGGGGATACTACGAGCAGTACTTC.